The 31 T cell receptor beta chains below all came from one sample that was sequenced in a study of OX40 agonist ivuxolimab in advanced cancers. The assay was immunoSEQ multiplex PCR, and TCRdb's table has in-frame clones only and misses some. The sample shows 70,000 to 95,000 clones, about 92% of them seen only once. Source: CD4+ or CD8+ T cells sorted from blood, taken in a trial of the OX40 agonist ivuxolimab. The receptor source for this set is an adult with an advanced solid tumor such as melanoma, head and neck, liver or kidney cancer.

The rearrangement uses TRBV6-5 and TRBJ1-6; D unclear. V was cut by 7 bases and J by 8 bases, with 9 bases left in between. Germline CDR1 reads MNHEY; CDR2 reads SVGAGI. This CDR3 has 12 amino acids. CDR3 DNA: TGTGCCAGCAACCTTGGGGATTCACCCCTCCACTTT. Residues: CASNLGDSPLHF.

This clone was seen once. V usage is TRBV7-9 and J usage is TRBJ1-5; D gene unclear. Trimming cost V 5 bases and J 4 bases, with 6 bases left between them. The V gene's germline CDR1 is SEHNR and CDR2 FQNEAQ (reference sequence). This CDR3 comprises 12 residues. The CDR3 here is CASSPVNQPQHF. The CDR3 DNA is TGTGCCAGCAGCCCCGTAAATCAGCCCCAGCATTTT.

This chain joins TRBV5-1 and TRBJ2-1; 7 bases map to TRBD2. The CDR3 has 16 residues. Germline CDR1 is SGHRS and CDR2 is YFSETQ. After removal of 0 bases from V and 10 bases from J, the junction contained 13 bases not matched to a gene. The CDR3 loop reads CASSLVWSASGGEQFF. The CDR3 region has the DNA TGCGCCAGCAGCTTGGTATGGTCAGCTAGCGGAGGGGAGCAGTTCTTC.

The chain joins TRBV15 to TRBJ2-4; D not certain. Germline CDR1 LNHNV, CDR2 YYDKDF (reference sequence). V lost 3 bases and J lost 0, with 9 bases in between. CDR3 length equals 15 residues. The DNA for the CDR3 is TGTGCCACCAGCAGGAGTGGATTAGCCAAAAACATTCAGTACTTC. Its translation is CATSRSGLAKNIQYF.

This clone appeared once. The chain uses TRBV7-4 and TRBJ2-7, with 13 bases aligning to TRBD2. The germline V gene has CDR1 SGHVT and CDR2 SQSDAQ. The V and J ends lost 7 bases and 1 base, in that order; junction bases with no gene match: 19. This CDR3 contains 20 residues. CDR3 protein: CASITNGTSGTVRCSYEQYF. The CDR3 DNA reads TGTGCCAGCATCACGAACGGGACTAGCGGGACGGTACGATGTTCCTACGAGCAGTACTTC.

This chain's CDR3 is CASSPRNQPQHF. The CDR3 bases are TGTGCCAGCAGTCCGAGAAATCAGCCCCAGCATTTT. The chain links TRBV6-5 to TRBJ1-5; D ambiguous. The CDR3 loop spans 12 amino acids. The germline V gene has CDR1 MNHEY and CDR2 SVGAGI. V dropped 5 bases and J dropped 4 bases, with 6 bases sitting between them.

The V gene is TRBV5-1, the J gene TRBJ1-1; D gene uncertain. The CDR3 spans 14 residues. Germline CDR1 is SGHRS and CDR2 is YFSETQ. With 1 base removed from V and 4 bases from J, the gap between germline ends came to 11 bases. Here the CDR3 DNA reads TGCGCCAGCAGCTTGTCTGGGGTTGGCACTGAAGCTTTCTTT. It is translated as CASSLSGVGTEAFF.

The rearrangement joins TRBV6-5 to TRBJ2-7; 7 bases map to TRBD1. The CDR3 is made up of 13 amino acids. V was clipped by 5 bases and J by 2 bases; unmatched bases: 3. Germline-derived CDR1 and CDR2 are MNHEY and SVGAGI. This CDR3 reads CASSRTGTYEQYF. The CDR3 coding sequence is TGTGCCAGCAGTCGGACAGGTACCTACGAGCAGTACTTC.

The rearrangement uses TRBV13 and TRBJ1-1; no clear D. V was pared by 1 base and J by 1 base, with 4 bases between. The CDR3 runs to 13 residues. Germline assignment: CDR1 PRHDT and CDR2 FYEKMQ (reference sequence). The CDR3 coding sequence is TGTGCCAGCAGCTTAGTCCAGAACACTGAAGCTTTCTTT. It codes for CASSLVQNTEAFF.

The gene calls are TRBV7-6 and TRBJ2-2, with a possible D match to TRBD2 (6 bases). Germline V CDR1 and CDR2: SGHVS, FNYEAQ. The CDR3 has 16 amino acids. V was pared by 5 bases and J by 2 bases, with 15 bases between. The CDR3 region is CASSLSSAVNTGELFF. The CDR3 DNA reads as TGTGCCAGCAGCCTTTCTAGCGCGGTCAACACCGGGGAGCTGTTTTTT.

V is TRBV2 and J is TRBJ2-5; TRBD2 matches 8 bases. Germline trimming cut 7 bases from V and 1 base from J; bases unmatched to any gene: 11. CDR3 length equals 16 residues. Germline loops: CDR1 SNHLY, CDR2 FYNNEI. CDR3 sequence: CASTDGASGFQETQYF. CDR3 DNA sequence: TGTGCCAGCACCGACGGGGCTAGCGGGTTCCAAGAGACCCAGTACTTC.

The gene calls are TRBV30 and TRBJ1-6; D not certain. This CDR3 contains 12 residues. The ends were cut back, 3 bases at V and 8 bases at J, with 8 bases in the middle. Per the germline V gene, CDR1 is GTSNPN and CDR2 is SVGIG (reference sequence). The CDR3 DNA sequence: TGTGCCTGGAGAGTTGGTTATTCACCCCTCCACTTT. This gives the protein CAWRVGYSPLHF.

CDR3 DNA sequence: TGTGCCAGCAGCTTATCCGCCTCGTCCTCCTACAATGAGCAGTTCTTC. Protein: CASSLSASSSYNEQFF. This rearrangement joins TRBV7-6 to TRBJ2-1; unclear D gene. CDR1 SGHVS and CDR2 FNYEAQ come from the germline V gene. Between the trimmed V and J ends, which lost 2 bases and 0 bases, there was a span of 11 bases. The CDR3 spans 16 residues.

This clone has a single count. CDR3 sequence reads: CAWSRWGNNQPQHF. The CDR3 coding sequence is TGTGCCTGGAGTCGGTGGGGAAACAATCAGCCCCAGCATTTT. This chain connects TRBV30 to TRBJ1-5; D is undetermined. V shed 2 bases and J shed 3 bases, with 11 bases lying between them. The CDR3 loop spans 14 amino acids. Looked up from germline, CDR1 is GTSNPN and CDR2 is SVGIG (reference sequence).

J is TRBJ1-2 and V is TRBV6-6, with D tentatively TRBD1 (5 bases). There are 13 residues in the CDR3. V lost 5 bases, J lost 6 bases, and 13 bases lay in between. Germline CDR1 and CDR2: MNHNY and SVGAGI (reference sequence). The CDR3 nucleotides are TGTGCCAGCAGTCCGAGAGGGGACCATGGCTACACCTTC. Its protein is CASSPRGDHGYTF.

DNA of the CDR3: TGTGCCAGCAGTGCAGGGGTTTTTCAAGAGACCCAGTACTTC. Translating it yields CASSAGVFQETQYF. The rearrangement links TRBV2 to TRBJ2-5; D might be TRBD1 (6 bases). CDR1 SNHLY and CDR2 FYNNEI come from the germline V gene. The CDR3 has 14 amino acids. The V end was cut by 4 bases, the J end by 2 bases, with 11 bases between.

The chain carries TRBV30 and TRBJ1-2; weak D call: TRBD1 (5 bases). The CDR3 extends over 11 amino acids. V was trimmed by 8 bases and J by 8 bases, leaving 15 bases between them. Germline CDR1 reads GTSNPN; CDR2 reads SVGIG (reference sequence). DNA of the CDR3: TGTGCCCTGGAAGTCAGGGTCGGCTACACCTTC. This translates into CALEVRVGYTF.

The chain carries TRBV5-1 and TRBJ2-7, with D maybe TRBD1 (6 bases). The ends were cut back, 2 bases at V and 3 bases at J, with 6 bases in the middle. CDR3 length equals 12 residues. In germline, CDR1 is SGHRS, CDR2 YFSETQ. CDR3 nucleotides: TGCGCCAGCAGCTTAGGGGGCTACGAGCAGTACTTC. Encoded protein: CASSLGGYEQYF.

The rearrangement links TRBV6-5 to TRBJ2-5; D uncertain. Germline V gene sequence: CDR1 MNHEY, CDR2 SVGAGI. The length of the CDR3 is 12 residues. Trimming removed 5 bases at V and 7 bases at J, with 11 bases between. The CDR3 DNA sequence: TGTGCCAGCAGTGAGCCGCGACGGACCCAGTACTTC. Its translation: CASSEPRRTQYF.

The chain couples TRBV11-2 to TRBJ1-1; 9 nucleotides match TRBD1. The CDR3 loop spans 16 amino acids. The germline V gene has CDR1 SGHAT and CDR2 FQNNGV. V gave up 7 bases and J gave up 1 base; unmatched junction bases: 10. The DNA of the CDR3 is TGTGCCAGCAACAGGGACAGGGTCGTGAGGAACACTGAAGCTTTCTTT. This translates into CASNRDRVVRNTEAFF.

CDR3 in amino acids: CASSVGWGGAQNTEAFF. CDR3 bases: TGCGCCAGCAGCGTTGGTTGGGGTGGTGCCCAGAACACTGAAGCTTTCTTT. The chain joins TRBV5-1 to TRBJ1-1; D gene uncertain. Trimming left V 4 bases short and J 1 base short, with 20 bases between. Germline CDR1 and CDR2: SGHRS and YFSETQ. There are 17 residues in the CDR3.

This rearrangement joins TRBV5-1 to TRBJ2-2; possibly TRBD1 or TRBD2 for D (5 bases each). The CDR3 covers 16 residues. Germline CDR1 is SGHRS and CDR2 is YFSETQ. The V gene lost 2 bases and the J gene lost 2 bases, with 13 bases spanning the gap. DNA of the CDR3: TGCGCCAGCAGCTTAGCCGGGACCAGTAACACCGGGGAGCTGTTTTTT. Encoded protein: CASSLAGTSNTGELFF. Full variable domain (outside the CDR3, taken from reference TRBV5-1 and TRBJ2-2): KAGVTQTPRYLIKTRGQQVTLSCSPISGHRSVSWYQQTPGQGLQFLFEYFSETQRNKGNFPGRFSGRQFSNSRSEMNVSTLELGDSALYLCASSLAGTSNTGELFFGEGSRLTVL.

The genes are TRBV6-5 and TRBJ1-4; 9 nucleotides align to TRBD1. This CDR3 comprises 15 residues. Germline assignment: CDR1 MNHEY and CDR2 SVGAGI. Trimming cost V 6 bases and J 6 bases; bases outside gene matches: 8. CDR3 loop: CASRPQGARHEKLFF. CDR3 coding DNA: TGTGCCAGCAGACCACAGGGGGCGAGGCATGAAAAACTGTTTTTT.

DNA for the CDR3: TGTGCCAGCACCCGACAGGGGGTCTCGAATGGCTACACCTTC. This encodes CASTRQGVSNGYTF. The rearrangement uses TRBV6-1 and TRBJ1-2; TRBD1 aligns across 9 bases. This CDR3 contains 14 residues. CDR1 and CDR2 from the germline V gene are MNHNS and SASEGT. V trimming: 7 bases; J trimming: 6 bases; junction bases outside the gene matches: 9.

This clone was observed a handful of times. The rearrangement links TRBV30 to TRBJ1-2; D may be TRBD1 (5 bases). Trimming removed 5 bases at V and 7 bases at J, with 14 bases between. Germline V gives CDR1 GTSNPN, CDR2 SVGIG (reference sequence). The CDR3 spans 12 residues. The CDR3 bases are TGTGCCTGGGGGGACTACCAGGGTGGCTACACCTTC. This encodes CAWGDYQGGYTF.

The chain has TRBV7-8 and TRBJ2-7; TRBD1 might be the D (5 bases). Germline V gene lookup returns CDR1 SGHVS and CDR2 FQNEAQ. The V end was cut by 1 base, the J end by 4 bases, with 8 bases between. The CDR3 totals 13 residues. Written as DNA, the CDR3 is TGTGCCAGCAGCTTAGACAGGAATTACGAGCAGTACTTC. Residues: CASSLDRNYEQYF.

This clone was seen just once. This rearrangement joins TRBV5-1 to TRBJ2-5, with D perhaps matching TRBD2 (5 bases). From germline, CDR1 is SGHRS and CDR2 YFSETQ. Trimming shortened V by 4 bases and J by 1 base, and 11 bases separated the two germline ends. This CDR3 is built from 14 residues. CDR3 sequence (DNA): TGCGCCAGCAGCCGGGGTGACCGCCAAGAGACCCAGTACTTC. Amino acids: CASSRGDRQETQYF.

The rearrangement links TRBV15 to TRBJ1-5; D is unclear. The CDR3 is made up of 14 amino acids. Germline lookup yields CDR1 LNHNV and CDR2 YYDKDF (reference sequence). V lost 3 bases and J lost 1, with 7 bases in between. CDR3 sequence reads: CATSSPLSNQPQHF. The CDR3 DNA follows: TGTGCCACCAGCAGCCCTTTAAGCAATCAGCCCCAGCATTTT. Complete variable domain (other parts from reference TRBV15 and TRBJ1-5): DAMVIQNPRYQVTQFGKPVTLSCSQTLNHNVMYWYQQKSSQAPKLLFHYYDKDFNNEADTPDNFQSRRPNTSFCFLDIRSPGLGDTAMYLCATSSPLSNQPQHFGDGTRLSIL.

This chain joins TRBV6-9 and TRBJ2-3, with 13 bases matching TRBD2. V was pared by 2 bases and J by 3 bases, with 8 bases of the junction left unmatched. The V gene's germline CDR1 is MNHGY and CDR2 SVAAGI. CDR3 length: 18 residues. The CDR3 DNA follows: TGTGCCAGCAGTTATGGCCCTCAGACTAGCGGGAGGACAGATACGCAGTATTTT. It specifies CASSYGPQTSGRTDTQYF.

V and J are TRBV19 and TRBJ2-2, with 11 bases that match TRBD2. V gave up 8 bases and J gave up 4 bases; unmatched junction bases: 9. The CDR3 has 16 amino acids. The V gene's germline CDR1 is LNHDA and CDR2 SQIVND (reference sequence). The CDR3 region is CASSGSGRALTGELFF. As DNA, the CDR3 is TGTGCCAGTTCGGGTAGCGGGAGGGCTCTCACCGGGGAGCTGTTTTTT.

This CDR3 reads CASGSGSGNTIYF. The DNA of the CDR3 is TGTGCTAGTGGTTCCGGCTCTGGAAACACCATATATTTT. The rearrangement links TRBV12-5 to TRBJ1-3; D gene uncertain. From germline, CDR1 is LGHNT and CDR2 FRNRAP. CDR3 size: 13 residues. V lost 4 bases to trimming and J lost 0 bases, with 4 bases between them.